This T cell receptor beta chain was profiled in a study of T cell responses to AZD1222 COVID-19 vaccine. Some second doses came at about 4 weeks and others at about 12 weeks; these were pooled. The length of the CDR3 is 14 residues. In germline, CDR1 is SGHDT, CDR2 YYEEEE. V lost 4 bases to trimming and J lost 4 bases, with 13 bases between them. This table comes from immunoSEQ multiplex PCR, and its TCRdb copy is limited to in-frame clones, with some not included. The sample consists of around 180,000 clones, about 88% of them appearing once. The V and J genes are TRBV5-6 and TRBJ2-3, with D possibly being TRBD1 (6 bases). This receptor was taken from an adult who received the AZD1222 COVID-19 vaccine. The source was peripheral blood, collected 28 days after the second AZD1222 dose. The CDR3, as DNA: TGTGCCAGCAGCCAGGACAGTTGGGCAGATACGCAGTATTTT. Encoded protein: CASSQDSWADTQYF.